A single sample is the source of the 28 T cell receptor beta chains below, sequenced in a study of CD8 T cells in Susac syndrome. The RNA, about 0.5 to 1 ug, was put through reverse transcription using random hexamers. TCRdb called the immunoSEQ multiplex PCR reads again in MiXCR, with one record for every CDR3 protein. The data contain a few hundred thousand distinct CDR3 sequences, around 85% of them singletons. Sequenced input: CD8+ T cells from PBMCs. Receptor source: a human donor with multiple sclerosis.

This clonotype was picked up one time. The chain couples TRBV20-1 to TRBJ1-2; D gene ambiguous. The CDR3 covers 15 residues. The V end was cut by 0 bases, the J end by 5 bases, with 16 bases between. Germline-derived CDR1 and CDR2 are DFQATT and SNEGSKA (reference sequence). The CDR3 region is CSARDREATGYGYTF. CDR3 DNA: TGCAGTGCTAGAGATCGGGAGGCTACGGGATATGGCTACACCTTC.

The chain uses TRBV19 and TRBJ1-1; D is possibly TRBD1 (6 bases). This CDR3 has 13 residues. The germline V gene encodes CDR1 LNHDA and CDR2 SQIVND (reference sequence). Trimming took 9 bases from V and 5 from J, leaving 16 bases between them. The DNA for the CDR3 is TGTGCCAGCAGTCAGGGGCGGATTACTGAAGCTTTCTTT. This sequence encodes CASSQGRITEAFF.

The chain combines TRBV7-9 with TRBJ1-4; no clear D. The V end was cut by 2 bases, the J end by 8 bases, with 15 bases between. Per germline, CDR1 SEHNR and CDR2 FQNEAQ (reference sequence). This CDR3 has 15 amino acids. CDR3 nucleotides: TGTGCCAGCAGCTTATTCACGGAGATAGGAGAAAAACTGTTTTTT. This translates into CASSLFTEIGEKLFF.

The chain couples TRBV14 to TRBJ1-5; D is uncertain. V gave up 1 base and J gave up 3 bases, with 13 bases separating them. This CDR3 contains 16 residues. Germline CDR1 reads SGHDN; CDR2 reads FVKESK. The CDR3 region has the DNA TGTGCCAGCAGCCAAGTCCGCCAGGCCCCCAATCAGCCCCAGCATTTT. This codes for CASSQVRQAPNQPQHF.

The chain recombines TRBV11-2 with TRBJ2-3, with D perhaps TRBD2 (5 bases). The CDR3 sequence is 16 residues long. Trimming shortened V by 1 base and J by 2 bases, and 13 bases separated the two germline ends. CDR1 and CDR2 from the germline V gene are SGHAT and FQNNGV. The CDR3 DNA reads as TGTGCCAGCAGCTTAGCTTGGGAAGCGGACACAGATACGCAGTATTTT. Its protein is CASSLAWEADTDTQYF.

The count of this clonotype is one. This rearrangement joins TRBV4-1 to TRBJ2-1; D may be TRBD1 or TRBD2 (6 bases each). The CDR3 consists of 16 residues. CDR1 is MGHRA and CDR2 is YSYEKL in the germline V gene. Deletions cut 4 bases from V and 10 bases from J, with 23 bases between. The CDR3 DNA sequence: TGCGCCAGCAGCCTCTCAACGGGAGAGGGGGGCGGCGAGCAGTTCTTC. Protein: CASSLSTGEGGGEQFF.

As concerns this clonotype: The CDR3 carries no conserved terminal phenylalanine or tryptophan, so it likely arises from a read error. The chain couples TRBV5-1 to TRBJ1-1, with TRBD1 matching 10 bases. Germline CDR1 is SGHRS and CDR2 is YFSETQ. This CDR3 is 17 amino acids long. V gave up 2 bases and J gave up 0 bases; unmatched junction bases: 7. This CDR3 reads CASSFPTGGAVNTEAFS. In DNA form, the CDR3 reads TGCGCCAGCAGCTTTCCGACAGGGGGCGCGGTGAACACTGAAGCTTTCTCT.

This clonotype was counted once. The chain recombines TRBV5-4 with TRBJ2-5; tentatively, D is TRBD2 (7 bases). V was shortened by 4 bases and J by 5 bases, with 21 bases between the two germline ends. The length of the CDR3 is 16 residues. Germline V lookup: CDR1 SGHNT, CDR2 YYREEE (reference sequence). Here the CDR3 reads CASSGGWGGSAETQYF. The CDR3 DNA reads as TGTGCCAGCAGCGGGGGTTGGGGGGGCTCAGCGGAGACCCAGTACTTC.

CDR3 in DNA: TGTGCCAGCAGTTTAGCGGGAGGATATATGTACGAGCAGTACTTC. As protein: CASSLAGGYMYEQYF. This rearrangement joins TRBV27 to TRBJ2-7; TRBD2 agrees at 8 bases. The CDR3 length is 15 residues. Germline-derived CDR1 and CDR2 are MNHEY and SMNVEV (reference sequence). Losses at the gene ends were 2 bases for V and 4 bases for J; bases not matched to a gene: 7.

DNA of the CDR3: TGTGCCAGCAGTTTGACAGAAAAAGAGACCCAGTACTTC. The encoded protein is CASSLTEKETQYF. This chain connects TRBV12-3 or TRBV12-4 to TRBJ2-5, with TRBD1 as a possible D gene (5 bases). Trimming cost V 3 bases and J 3 bases, with 8 bases left between them. The CDR3 is 13 amino acids.

CDR3 residues: CASSDPWNTEAFF. For the CDR3, the DNA is TGTGCCAGCAGTGACCCCTGGAACACTGAAGCTTTCTTT. The chain carries TRBV6-1 and TRBJ1-1, with D uncertain. Per the germline V gene, CDR1 is MNHNS and CDR2 is SASEGT. The V end lost 3 bases, the J end lost 1 base, and 6 bases lay between the germline ends. The CDR3 has 13 amino acids.

The V call is TRBV5-1, the J call TRBJ1-2; unclear D gene. CDR3 size: 13 residues. V shed 5 bases and J shed 3 bases, with 11 bases lying between them. Germline V gives CDR1 SGHRS, CDR2 YFSETQ. Here the CDR3 reads CASSSELDYGYTF. The CDR3, as DNA: TGCGCCAGCAGTTCTGAGCTGGACTATGGCTACACCTTC.

This chain uses TRBV29-1 with TRBJ1-2; D call uncertain. The germline gives CDR1 SQVTM, CDR2 ANQGSEA. The V end lost 0 bases, the J end lost 2 bases, and 4 bases lay between the germline ends. The CDR3 contains 12 residues. CDR3 coding DNA: TGCAGCGTTGAAGACGGAAACTATGGCTACACCTTC. Protein: CSVEDGNYGYTF.

This clonotype was recorded only once. The chain uses TRBV9 and TRBJ2-5; possibly TRBD1 or TRBD2 for D (5 bases each). CDR1 is SGDLS, CDR2 YYNGEE, per germline. The V end was cut by 3 bases, the J end by 4 bases, with 13 bases between. The length of the CDR3 is 14 residues. CDR3 loop: CASSAIGGAETQYF. DNA for the CDR3: TGTGCCAGCAGCGCGATTGGGGGAGCAGAGACCCAGTACTTC.

The CDR3 region has the DNA TGTGCCAGCAGTTTCGACCCCGGGGGGAACTCCTACAATGAGCAGTTCTTC. Its protein product is CASSFDPGGNSYNEQFF. V is TRBV28 and J is TRBJ2-1; 7 positions agree with TRBD2. From germline, CDR1 is MDHEN and CDR2 SYDVKM. The CDR3 length is 17 residues. Trimming at V came to 3 bases and at J to 0 bases, leaving 8 bases not matched to a gene.

J is TRBJ2-2 and V is TRBV5-1; 7 nucleotides agree with TRBD2. The CDR3 consists of 15 residues. CDR1 and CDR2 from the germline V gene are SGHRS and YFSETQ. Losses at the gene ends were 2 bases for V and 5 bases for J; bases not matched to a gene: 6. The CDR3 loop is CASSFASGGTGELFF. The DNA of the CDR3 is TGCGCCAGCAGCTTCGCTAGCGGAGGTACCGGGGAGCTGTTTTTT.

The chain couples TRBV2 to TRBJ2-5; 12 bases match TRBD2. The V gene end was trimmed by 5 bases and the J gene end by 3 bases; junction bases not matched to a gene: 7. The germline CDR1 and CDR2 sequences are SNHLY and FYNNEI. This CDR3 region has 16 residues. For the CDR3, the DNA is TGTGCCAGCAGTAAACCTAGCGGGAGGGCCGAAGAGACCCAGTACTTC. Protein sequence: CASSKPSGRAEETQYF.

This clonotype occurred once. The CDR3, as DNA: TGTGCCAGCTTTTTCTCCTACGAGCAGTACTTC. Protein: CASFFSYEQYF. The V call is TRBV6-2 or TRBV6-3, the J call TRBJ2-7; D remains ambiguous. CDR3 length equals 11 residues. The V gene lost 8 bases and the J gene lost 0 bases, with 5 bases spanning the gap. CDR1 is MNHEY, CDR2 SVGEGT, per germline.

The V call is TRBV20-1, the J call TRBJ2-1; D may be TRBD1 (5 bases). The CDR3 sequence is 14 residues long. V was cut by 5 bases and J by 0 bases, with 11 bases left in between. CDR1 is DFQATT and CDR2 is SNEGSKA in the germline V gene (reference sequence). CDR3 in DNA: TGCAGTGCTGGGGCTAGAAGCTCCTACAATGAGCAGTTCTTC. The encoded protein is CSAGARSSYNEQFF.

This clonotype has a handful of counts. V usage is TRBV6-5 and J usage is TRBJ1-3, with D possibly matching TRBD1 (5 bases). Trimming took off 4 bases at V and 3 bases at J, with 16 bases between the two ends. Per the germline V gene, CDR1 is MNHEY and CDR2 is SVGAGI. The CDR3 has 16 amino acids. This chain's CDR3 is CASSLLGRGFGNTIYF. CDR3 sequence (DNA): TGTGCCAGCAGTTTGCTGGGAAGGGGCTTTGGAAACACCATATATTTT.

As regards this clonotype: Sequence at one end of the junction differs from germline and may be a read error. This chain uses TRBV7-6 with TRBJ2-7; TRBD2 is a possible D gene (5 bases). CDR1 SGHVS and CDR2 FNYEAQ come from the germline V gene. The CDR3 has 15 residues. The CDR3 nucleotides read TGTGCCAGCAGCTTAGGTTGGCGGGCCGCCTACGAGCAGTGCTTC. Amino acids: CASSLGWRAAYEQCF.

CDR3 region: CASSLFPGTAGSYEQYF. The CDR3 DNA sequence: TGCGCCAGCAGCCTATTTCCCGGGACAGCGGGGTCCTACGAGCAGTACTTC. The chain is built from TRBV4-1 and TRBJ2-7, with D tentatively TRBD1 or TRBD2 (7 bases each). Germline V CDR1 and CDR2: MGHRA, YSYEKL. V dropped 4 bases and J dropped 1 base, with 20 bases sitting between them. This CDR3 comprises 17 residues.

This chain's CDR3 is CASSDGQGVNEQYF. Here the CDR3 DNA reads TGCGCCAGCAGCGATGGACAGGGTGTCAACGAGCAGTACTTC. The chain combines TRBV5-1 with TRBJ2-7, with 8 positions matching TRBD1. The germline V gene encodes CDR1 SGHRS and CDR2 YFSETQ. Trimming took 4 bases from V and 5 from J; bases not matched to a gene: 8. The CDR3 totals 14 residues.

This CDR3 is CAWNQDSSPYNEQFF. The CDR3 DNA follows: TGTGCCTGGAACCAAGACAGCTCGCCGTACAATGAGCAGTTCTTC. This rearrangement joins TRBV30 to TRBJ2-1, with D perhaps matching TRBD1 (5 bases). The V gene lost 4 bases and the J gene lost 4 bases, with 17 bases spanning the gap. CDR3 length: 15 amino acids. The germline gives CDR1 GTSNPN, CDR2 SVGIG (reference sequence).

The V gene is TRBV6-1, the J gene TRBJ2-1, with 8 bases fitting TRBD1. Germline assignment: CDR1 MNHNS and CDR2 SASEGT. V was clipped by 8 bases and J by 0 bases; unmatched bases: 12. This CDR3 has 17 residues. CDR3: CASRETGVGSSYNEQFF. The CDR3 bases are TGTGCCAGCCGGGAGACAGGGGTTGGGAGCTCCTACAATGAGCAGTTCTTC.

The chain recombines TRBV20-1 with TRBJ2-1; maybe TRBD2 (5 bases). V was clipped by 7 bases and J by 0 bases, with 10 bases between them. This CDR3 comprises 13 residues. Germline V gene lookup returns CDR1 DFQATT and CDR2 SNEGSKA (reference sequence). The CDR3 DNA follows: TGCAGTGTAAGCGGAAGCTCCTACAATGAGCAGTTCTTC. Amino acids: CSVSGSSYNEQFF.

The V gene is TRBV27, the J gene TRBJ2-1; D is possibly TRBD1 or TRBD2 (5 bases each). The germline V and J ends were trimmed by 5 bases and 6 bases, with 14 bases remaining between them. CDR3 length equals 14 residues. Germline CDR1 reads MNHEY; CDR2 reads SMNVEV (reference sequence). The CDR3 loop reads CASSPTGGFNEQFF. Written as DNA, the CDR3 is TGTGCCAGCAGTCCTACTGGGGGTTTCAATGAGCAGTTCTTC.

In DNA, the CDR3 is TGTGCCAGCAGCTTTAAGGGCGTCGGGGCCAACGTCCTGACTTTC. This gives the protein CASSFKGVGANVLTF. This chain connects TRBV7-9 to TRBJ2-6; no reliable D call. The length of the CDR3 is 15 residues. The V end lost 3 bases, the J end lost 4 bases, and 10 bases lay between the germline ends. CDR1 and CDR2 (germline): SEHNR, FQNEAQ (reference sequence).